This TCR beta chain originates from a study of technical replicates of blood from a few donors. Generated by immunoSEQ multiplex PCR, the TCRdb table keeps only in-frame clones and is missing some. The data show roughly 80,000 clones, just under 95% seen once. This receptor was obtained from a human donor in good health. Specimen: T cells isolated from PBMCs.

CDR3 DNA sequence: TGTGCCAGCAGCTTAGTTCAGGGTACCTACGAGCAGTACTTC. Encoded protein: CASSLVQGTYEQYF. The chain recombines TRBV13 with TRBJ2-7, with TRBD1 as a possible D gene (5 bases). The CDR3 loop spans 14 amino acids. CDR1 and CDR2 from the germline V gene are PRHDT and FYEKMQ (reference sequence). V was trimmed by 1 base and J by 2 bases, leaving 9 bases between them. Based on the CDR3 plus reference TRBV13 and TRBJ2-7, the full variable domain is AAGVIQSPRHLIKEKRETATLKCYPIPRHDTVYWYQQGPGQDPQFLISFYEKMQSDKGSIPDRFSAQQFSDYHSELNMSSLELGDSALYFCASSLVQGTYEQYFGPGTRLTVT.